Listed below are T cell receptor beta chains from one sample, sequenced in a study of T cell repertoires in cytomegalovirus infection. These receptors have no identified antigens. TCRdb re-analysed the reads in MiXCR, keeping a single row per CDR3 protein. The sample lists some 800,000 distinct CDR3 sequences; approximately 30% were seen once. Specimen: cultured CD8+ T cells from PBMCs, collected from culture after CMV antigen stimulation. These receptors were taken from a human donor in good health (CMV status not recorded). Some clones in this sample may be carry-over from other donors' samples. The CDR3 runs from the conserved cysteine through the conserved F or W. Fields, in order: D gene, V gene, J gene, clone size, CDR3 protein, CDR3 DNA. The D gene is left open where the match is weak. Size is omitted from some rows. Given values are once, few, many or a class for expanded clones.

>-|TRBV2|TRBJ2-5|-
CASFGSGRETQYF
TGTGCCAGCTTTGGCAGCGGGCGAGAGACCCAGTACTTC
>-|TRBV27|TRBJ1-1|few
CASSFTGTLTEAFF
TGTGCCAGCAGTTTTACAGGAACTCTGACTGAAGCTTTCTTT
>-|TRBV4-1|TRBJ1-4|many
CASSQGDEKLFF
TGCGCCAGCAGCCAAGGTGATGAAAAACTGTTTTTT
>TRBD2|TRBV6-2/TRBV6-3|TRBJ2-3|few
CASSYGAGDVSSTDTQYF
TGTGCCAGCAGTTACGGAGCGGGGGATGTCTCTAGCACAGATACGCAGTATTTT
>TRBD1|TRBV4-1|TRBJ1-5|many
CASSQDRGQVQPQHF
TGCGCCAGCAGCCAAGATAGGGGGCAGGTTCAGCCCCAGCATTTT
>-|TRBV2|TRBJ1-6|-
CASSEGFENSPLHF
TGTGCCAGCAGTGAAGGCTTTGAGAATTCACCCCTCCACTTT
>-|TRBV2|TRBJ2-5|-
CASSEVDSGKETQYF
TGTGCCAGCAGTGAAGTCGATAGCGGCAAAGAGACCCAGTACTTC
>-|TRBV10-3|TRBJ2-1|few
CAISDRASVYNEQFF
TGTGCCATCAGTGACCGGGCCAGTGTGTACAATGAGCAGTTCTTC
>-|TRBV7-6|TRBJ1-4|few
CASSFLVDEKLFF
TGTGCCAGCAGCTTTTTAGTGGATGAAAAACTGTTTTTT
>-|TRBV7-9|TRBJ2-7|many
CASSLVGGHEQYF
TGTGCCAGCAGCTTAGTGGGGGGACACGAGCAGTACTTC
>TRBD2|TRBV2|TRBJ2-1|-
CATLAGGLNEQFF
TGTGCCACACTAGCGGGGGGGCTCAATGAGCAGTTCTTC
>TRBD1|TRBV20-1|TRBJ1-6|-
CSARDEDRSSYNSPLHF
TGCAGTGCTAGAGATGAGGACAGGAGCTCCTATAATTCACCCCTCCACTTT
>-|TRBV7-7|TRBJ2-3|-
CASSAQGGSDTQYF
TGTGCTAGCAGCGCACAGGGCGGCTCAGATACGCAGTATTTT
>TRBD1|TRBV7-2|TRBJ2-1|many
CASSSGQVTSSYNEQFF
TGTGCCAGCAGCTCTGGACAGGTCACGAGCTCCTACAATGAGCAGTTCTTC
>TRBD1|TRBV12-3/TRBV12-4|TRBJ2-3|-
CASSLTGGLDTQYF
TGTGCCAGCAGTTTAACAGGGGGGTTAGATACGCAGTATTTT
>TRBD1|TRBV4-1|TRBJ1-2|few
CASSQGQQTGYTF
TGCGCCAGCAGCCAGGGACAGCAAACGGGCTACACCTTC
>-|TRBV19|TRBJ2-7|once
CASTKGTGAYEQYF
TGTGCCAGTACCAAGGGGACGGGGGCCTACGAGCAGTACTTC